The clone carrying this T cell receptor (beta chain) has just a few counts. These data come from a study of blood T cell repertoires in COVID-19. Looked up from germline, CDR1 is MDHEN and CDR2 is SYDVKM. The CDR3 loop spans 14 amino acids. The V and J ends lost 5 bases and 2 bases respectively, with 10 bases between them. Clones were read by immunoSEQ multiplex PCR, and TCRdb kept only the in-frame ones, dropping some. The sample lists under 80,000 clones; about 80% were seen once. The sample taken for sequencing was peripheral blood. The V call is TRBV28, the J call TRBJ1-5; D perhaps matches TRBD1 (6 bases). The TCR comes from a human donor in a cohort sampled during active COVID-19. CDR3 DNA: TGTGCCAGCAGTGACCCAGGGGGCAATCAGCCCCAGCATTTT. Encoded protein: CASSDPGGNQPQHF.